These T cell receptor beta chains were read from a single sample in a study of regulatory T cells in long-lasting Graves disease. TCRdb re-called the multiplex PCR reads through MiXCR, storing one row per CDR3 protein. Of 300,000 to 400,000 distinct CDR3 sequences listed, approximately 15% are singletons. In addition, the sample was reused for a study of T cells in Graves' hyperthyroidism and ophthalmopathy.

The sample here was peripheral blood mononuclear cells (PBMCs), taken at new diagnosis, from a patient treated with antithyroid drugs. All receptors come from a middle-aged man with Graves disease. Each CDR3 is given with its conserved first and last residue. A D gene is named only where the DNA matches it firmly. Clone size is not always given. Where it is, it says once, few, many or a class for expanded clones.

D gene: .
V gene: TRBV7-9
J gene: TRBJ2-3
clone size: many
CDR3 protein: CASSLVGDTQYF
CDR3 DNA: TGTGCCAGCAGTCTCGTAGGGGATACGCAGTATTTT

D gene: .
V gene: TRBV14
J gene: TRBJ2-1
clone size: .
CDR3 protein: CASSQESGSYEQFF
CDR3 DNA: TGTGCCAGCAGCCAAGAGAGCGGCTCCTACGAGCAGTTCTTC

D gene: .
V gene: TRBV11-2
J gene: TRBJ1-2
clone size: .
CDR3 protein: CASSSGTGTYGYTF
CDR3 DNA: TGTGCCAGCAGCTCGGGAACAGGGACCTATGGCTACACCTTC

D gene: TRBD2
V gene: TRBV6-1
J gene: TRBJ2-7
clone size: many
CDR3 protein: CASSRIGGRRGYEQYF
CDR3 DNA: TGTGCCAGCAGTCGAATCGGCGGGAGAAGGGGCTACGAGCAGTACTTC

D gene: .
V gene: TRBV20-1
J gene: TRBJ1-1
clone size: many
CDR3 protein: CSARGAGRDTEAFF
CDR3 DNA: TGCAGTGCTAGGGGGGCGGGACGGGACACTGAAGCTTTCTTT

D gene: TRBD2
V gene: TRBV12-3/TRBV12-4
J gene: TRBJ2-1
clone size: .
CDR3 protein: CASSTTGLAGGNEQFF
CDR3 DNA: TGTGCCAGCAGTACGACCGGGCTAGCGGGGGGCAATGAGCAGTTCTTC

D gene: .
V gene: TRBV5-1
J gene: TRBJ2-1
clone size: .
CDR3 protein: CASSLVRGDNEQFF
CDR3 DNA: TGCGCCAGCAGCTTGGTACGTGGGGACAATGAGCAGTTCTTC

D gene: .
V gene: TRBV29-1
J gene: TRBJ1-4
clone size: few
CDR3 protein: CSVEGRGNEKLFF
CDR3 DNA: TGCAGCGTTGAGGGTAGAGGTAATGAAAAACTGTTTTTT

D gene: .
V gene: TRBV10-3
J gene: TRBJ1-5
clone size: many
CDR3 protein: CAISEFAEDQPQHF
CDR3 DNA: TGTGCCATCAGTGAGTTTGCGGAGGATCAGCCCCAGCATTTT

D gene: .
V gene: TRBV9
J gene: TRBJ2-3
clone size: .
CDR3 protein: CASSVYGSTDTQYF
CDR3 DNA: TGTGCCAGCAGCGTATACGGTAGCACAGATACGCAGTATTTT

D gene: TRBD1
V gene: TRBV4-1
J gene: TRBJ1-6
clone size: many
CDR3 protein: CASSQEGWTGDNSPLHF
CDR3 DNA: TGCGCCAGCAGCCAAGAAGGTTGGACAGGGGATAATTCACCCCTCCACTTT

D gene: .
V gene: TRBV20-1
J gene: TRBJ2-1
clone size: .
CDR3 protein: CSASRSAAREQFF
CDR3 DNA: TGCAGTGCTAGTCGGTCGGCGGCCCGTGAGCAGTTCTTC

D gene: TRBD1
V gene: TRBV20-1
J gene: TRBJ2-3
clone size: few
CDR3 protein: CSARGQYEPGQGAYF
CDR3 DNA: TGCAGTGCTAGAGGTCAATACGAACCGGGACAGGGGGCCTATTTT

D gene: .
V gene: TRBV24-1
J gene: TRBJ2-3
clone size: many
CDR3 protein: CATSTPTNTQYF
CDR3 DNA: TGTGCCACCAGCACACCCACGAATACGCAGTATTTT

D gene: TRBD1
V gene: TRBV7-9
J gene: TRBJ2-3
clone size: .
CDR3 protein: CASSLGAGTGTTDTQYF
CDR3 DNA: TGTGCCAGCAGCTTAGGGGCCGGGACAGGAACCACAGATACGCAGTATTTT

D gene: TRBD1
V gene: TRBV7-3
J gene: TRBJ1-2
clone size: many
CDR3 protein: CASSLTPDRPSGYTF
CDR3 DNA: TGTGCCAGCAGCTTAACCCCGGACAGGCCCTCTGGCTACACCTTC

D gene: .
V gene: TRBV7-2
J gene: TRBJ2-7
clone size: many
CDR3 protein: CASSFDEQYF
CDR3 DNA: TGTGCCAGCAGCTTCGACGAGCAGTACTTC

D gene: .
V gene: TRBV2
J gene: TRBJ2-3
clone size: many
CDR3 protein: CASPGRADTQYF
CDR3 DNA: TGTGCCAGCCCAGGAAGGGCAGATACGCAGTATTTT

D gene: .
V gene: TRBV25-1
J gene: TRBJ1-1
clone size: few
CDR3 protein: CASSEFAQGWGPTEAFF
CDR3 DNA: TGTGCCAGCAGTGAATTCGCACAGGGTTGGGGACCCACTGAAGCTTTCTTT

D gene: TRBD1
V gene: TRBV10-3
J gene: TRBJ2-5
clone size: many
CDR3 protein: CAISSPGQGATVAETQYF
CDR3 DNA: TGTGCCATCAGTTCTCCGGGACAGGGGGCGACGGTGGCAGAGACCCAGTACTTC

D gene: .
V gene: TRBV10-3
J gene: TRBJ2-4
clone size: many
CDR3 protein: CASEGEAKNIQYF
CDR3 DNA: TGTGCCAGCGAGGGGGAAGCCAAAAACATTCAGTACTTC

D gene: TRBD1
V gene: TRBV4-2
J gene: TRBJ2-7
clone size: few
CDR3 protein: CASSQGQGGVYEQYF
CDR3 DNA: TGTGCCAGCAGCCAAGGACAGGGGGGGGTCTACGAGCAGTACTTC

D gene: TRBD1
V gene: TRBV12-5
J gene: TRBJ2-1
clone size: many
CDR3 protein: CASVSDRGGLVSYNEQFF
CDR3 DNA: TGTGCTAGTGTTTCCGACAGGGGCGGTTTGGTTTCGTACAATGAGCAGTTCTTC

D gene: TRBD2
V gene: TRBV28
J gene: TRBJ2-3
clone size: many
CDR3 protein: CASGLAASSGTQYF
CDR3 DNA: TGTGCCAGCGGTCTAGCGGCCTCTAGCGGGACGCAGTATTTT

D gene: .
V gene: TRBV7-7
J gene: TRBJ1-3
clone size: many
CDR3 protein: CASSPWVGSGNTIYF
CDR3 DNA: TGTGCCAGCAGCCCGTGGGTGGGATCTGGAAACACCATATATTTT

D gene: .
V gene: TRBV11-2
J gene: TRBJ1-1
clone size: many
CDR3 protein: CASSRSGSGRVNTEAFF
CDR3 DNA: TGTGCCAGCAGCCGAAGCGGTTCAGGGAGGGTGAACACTGAAGCTTTCTTT

D gene: .
V gene: TRBV20-1
J gene: TRBJ2-7
clone size: .
CDR3 protein: CSARRGQLSFYEQYF
CDR3 DNA: TGCAGTGCTAGGCGGGGACAGCTTTCTTTCTACGAGCAGTACTTC

D gene: TRBD1
V gene: TRBV20-1
J gene: TRBJ1-2
clone size: many
CDR3 protein: CSARRGTGGNYGYTF
CDR3 DNA: TGCAGTGCTAGGAGGGGGACAGGGGGTAACTATGGCTACACCTTC

D gene: TRBD2
V gene: TRBV20-1
J gene: TRBJ2-5
clone size: many
CDR3 protein: CSARALAGVQTQYF
CDR3 DNA: TGCAGTGCTAGAGCACTAGCGGGGGTCCAGACCCAGTACTTC

D gene: TRBD2
V gene: TRBV18
J gene: TRBJ2-3
clone size: few
CDR3 protein: CASSTSSGGEDTQYF
CDR3 DNA: TGTGCCAGCTCAACCTCAAGCGGGGGAGAAGATACGCAGTATTTT

D gene: .
V gene: TRBV2
J gene: TRBJ1-1
clone size: many
CDR3 protein: CASSEQGSATEAFF
CDR3 DNA: TGTGCCAGCAGTGAACAGGGGTCGGCCACTGAAGCTTTCTTT

D gene: TRBD2
V gene: TRBV18
J gene: TRBJ2-3
clone size: many
CDR3 protein: CASSRQAGASTDTQYF
CDR3 DNA: TGTGCCAGCTCACGCCAAGCGGGGGCCAGCACAGATACGCAGTATTTT

D gene: .
V gene: TRBV28
J gene: TRBJ2-1
clone size: many
CDR3 protein: CASFGGLSYNEQFF
CDR3 DNA: TGTGCCAGTTTCGGGGGGCTCTCCTACAATGAGCAGTTCTTC

D gene: TRBD1
V gene: TRBV18
J gene: TRBJ1-6
clone size: few
CDR3 protein: CASSPAGTGYNSPLHF
CDR3 DNA: TGTGCCAGCTCACCCGCCGGGACAGGTTATAATTCACCCCTCCACTTT

D gene: TRBD2
V gene: TRBV5-1
J gene: TRBJ2-3
clone size: many
CDR3 protein: CASSLKLAGGSRSTDTQYF
CDR3 DNA: TGTGCCAGCAGCTTGAAACTAGCGGGGGGGTCCCGTAGCACAGATACGCAGTATTTT

D gene: .
V gene: TRBV6-1
J gene: TRBJ2-3
clone size: many
CDR3 protein: CASKLRQQTDTQYF
CDR3 DNA: TGTGCCAGCAAATTGCGTCAACAGACAGATACGCAGTATTTT

D gene: .
V gene: TRBV20-1
J gene: TRBJ2-7
clone size: .
CDR3 protein: CSARGWRRSYEQYF
CDR3 DNA: TGCAGTGCTAGAGGATGGCGACGGTCCTACGAGCAGTACTTC

D gene: .
V gene: TRBV9
J gene: TRBJ1-4
clone size: .
CDR3 protein: CASSVSQGSEKLFF
CDR3 DNA: TGTGCCAGCAGCGTATCACAGGGCAGCGAAAAACTGTTTTTT

D gene: .
V gene: TRBV7-2
J gene: TRBJ2-3
clone size: many
CDR3 protein: CASTVSYTDTQYF
CDR3 DNA: TGTGCCAGCACCGTCTCGTACACAGATACGCAGTATTTT

D gene: TRBD2
V gene: TRBV27
J gene: TRBJ2-7
clone size: few
CDR3 protein: CASSTRLAGAYEQYF
CDR3 DNA: TGTGCCAGCAGTACTAGACTAGCGGGGGCTTACGAGCAGTACTTC

D gene: TRBD2
V gene: TRBV24-1
J gene: TRBJ2-5
clone size: many
CDR3 protein: CATSGGAQETQYF
CDR3 DNA: TGTGCCACCAGCGGGGGGGCCCAAGAGACCCAGTACTTC

D gene: .
V gene: TRBV7-3
J gene: TRBJ2-1
clone size: few
CDR3 protein: CASSTIQGGEQFF
CDR3 DNA: TGTGCCAGCAGCACAATTCAGGGTGGTGAGCAGTTCTTC

D gene: .
V gene: TRBV14
J gene: TRBJ2-1
clone size: many
CDR3 protein: CASSLQGPPNEQFF
CDR3 DNA: TGTGCCAGCAGCCTACAGGGTCCCCCTAATGAGCAGTTCTTC

D gene: .
V gene: TRBV5-1
J gene: TRBJ1-6
clone size: many
CDR3 protein: CASSLGPISGQGSPLHF
CDR3 DNA: TGCGCCAGCAGCTTGGGGCCCATTTCGGGTCAGGGCTCACCCCTCCACTTT